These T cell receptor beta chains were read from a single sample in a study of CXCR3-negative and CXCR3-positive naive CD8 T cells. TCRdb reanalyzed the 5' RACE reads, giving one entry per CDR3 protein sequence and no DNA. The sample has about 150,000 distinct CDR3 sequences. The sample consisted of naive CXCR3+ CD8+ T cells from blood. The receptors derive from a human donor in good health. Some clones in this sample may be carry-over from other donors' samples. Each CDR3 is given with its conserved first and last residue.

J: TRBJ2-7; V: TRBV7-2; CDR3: CASSFLNYEQYF
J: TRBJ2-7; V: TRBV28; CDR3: CASSPRTGAYEQYF
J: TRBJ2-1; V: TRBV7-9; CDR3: CASSPSGRGNEQFF
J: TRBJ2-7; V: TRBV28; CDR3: CASSLLNEQYF
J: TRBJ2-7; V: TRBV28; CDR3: CASSFVRGIDEQYF
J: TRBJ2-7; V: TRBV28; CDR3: CASSLRGQGEVEQYF
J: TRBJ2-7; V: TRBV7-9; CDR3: CASSLELAGTEQYF
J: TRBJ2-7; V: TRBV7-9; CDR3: CASSLTQGRSAYEQYF
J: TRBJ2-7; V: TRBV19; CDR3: CASSIAGGYEQYF
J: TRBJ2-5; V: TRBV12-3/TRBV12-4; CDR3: CASSQGLETQYF
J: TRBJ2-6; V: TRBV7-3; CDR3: CASSLSAGTGSGANVLTF
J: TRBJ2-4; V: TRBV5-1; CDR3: CASRALGTENIQYF
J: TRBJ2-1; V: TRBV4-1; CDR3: CASSQDWGHEQFF
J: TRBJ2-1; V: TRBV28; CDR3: CASTAGPYNEQFF
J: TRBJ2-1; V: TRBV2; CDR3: CASSDPPWGSHNNEQSF
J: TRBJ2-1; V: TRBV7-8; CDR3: CASSTGTAVGDEQFF
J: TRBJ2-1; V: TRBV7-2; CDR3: CASSSPGNNEQFF
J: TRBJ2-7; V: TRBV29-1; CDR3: CSVEFGSSYEQYF
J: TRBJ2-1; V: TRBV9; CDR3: CASRPAGGSYNEQFF
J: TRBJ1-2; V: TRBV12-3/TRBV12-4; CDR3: CASSPGTAESYTF
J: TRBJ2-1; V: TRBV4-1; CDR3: CASSQAIGGALEQFF
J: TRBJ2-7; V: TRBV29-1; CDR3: CSAGGVYEQYF
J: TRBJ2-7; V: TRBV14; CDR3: CASSQGQTRHEQYF
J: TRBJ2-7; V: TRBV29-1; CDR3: CSVDSGTAYEQYF
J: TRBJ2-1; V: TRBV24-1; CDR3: CATSDLGSGNEQFF
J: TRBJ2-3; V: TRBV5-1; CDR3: CASSLEAGGLDTQYF
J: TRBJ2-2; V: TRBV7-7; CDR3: CASSPAEGLGSGELFF
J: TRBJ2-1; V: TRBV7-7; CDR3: CASSSYIAGGGEQLF
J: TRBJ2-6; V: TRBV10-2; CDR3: CASSETGFGANVLTF
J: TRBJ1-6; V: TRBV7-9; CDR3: CASSLVGASTSPLHF
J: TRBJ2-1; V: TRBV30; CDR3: CAWSGTSGNEQFF
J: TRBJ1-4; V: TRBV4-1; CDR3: CASSQFIGSNEKLFF
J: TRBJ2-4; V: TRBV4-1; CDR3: CASSQTGTSWSKNIQYF
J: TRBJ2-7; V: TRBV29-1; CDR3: CSVEGEGFYEQYF
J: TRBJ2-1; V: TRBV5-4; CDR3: CASSPPWASGYNEQFF
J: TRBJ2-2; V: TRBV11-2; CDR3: CASSLPGELLF
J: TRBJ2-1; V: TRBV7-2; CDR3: CASSPSRRQGSYNEQFF
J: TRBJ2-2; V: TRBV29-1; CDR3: CSVWGPTGELFF
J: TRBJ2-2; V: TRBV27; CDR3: CASRLAGTTGELFF
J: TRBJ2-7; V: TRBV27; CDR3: CASSLVGQVPYEQYF
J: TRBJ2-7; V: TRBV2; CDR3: CAIRPRRVGYEQYF
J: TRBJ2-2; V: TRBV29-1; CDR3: CSGVLGDTGELFF
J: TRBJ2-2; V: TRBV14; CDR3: CASSYDSLEYTGELFF
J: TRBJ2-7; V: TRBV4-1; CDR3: CASSQVGLNPEQYF
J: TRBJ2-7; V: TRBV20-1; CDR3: CSARGVESYEQYF
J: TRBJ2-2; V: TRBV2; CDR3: CAILAGVYTGELFF
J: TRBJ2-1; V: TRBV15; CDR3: CATSRYGQGLINEQFF
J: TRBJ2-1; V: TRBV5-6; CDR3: CASGFWGNPYNEQFF
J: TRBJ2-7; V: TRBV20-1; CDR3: CSARALGTGSYEQYF
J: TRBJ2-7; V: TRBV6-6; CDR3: CASSYDLRGGSYEQYF
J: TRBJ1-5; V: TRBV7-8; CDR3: CASSLDQGARQPQHF
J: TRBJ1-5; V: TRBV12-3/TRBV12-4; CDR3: CASSLGSSQPQHF
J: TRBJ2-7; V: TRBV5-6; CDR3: CASSSGQALHEQYF